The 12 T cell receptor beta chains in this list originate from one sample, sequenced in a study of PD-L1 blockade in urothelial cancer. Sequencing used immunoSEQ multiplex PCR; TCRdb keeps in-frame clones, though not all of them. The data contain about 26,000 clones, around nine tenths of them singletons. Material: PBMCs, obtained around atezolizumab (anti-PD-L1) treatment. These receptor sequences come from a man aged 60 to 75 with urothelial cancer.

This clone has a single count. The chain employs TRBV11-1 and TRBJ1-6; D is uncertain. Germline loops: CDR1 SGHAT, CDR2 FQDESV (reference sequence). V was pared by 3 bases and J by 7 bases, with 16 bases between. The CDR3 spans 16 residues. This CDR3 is CASSFPDIGSNSPLHF. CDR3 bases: TGTGCCAGCAGCTTTCCCGATATCGGGAGCAATTCACCCCTCCACTTT.

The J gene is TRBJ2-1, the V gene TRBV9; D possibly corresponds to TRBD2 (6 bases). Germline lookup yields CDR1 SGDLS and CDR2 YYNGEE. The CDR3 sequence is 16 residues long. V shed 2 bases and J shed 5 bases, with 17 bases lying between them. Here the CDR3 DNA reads TGTGCCAGCAGCGTCTCGCCGGGGAGGCCCAACAATGAGCAGTTCTTC. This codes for CASSVSPGRPNNEQFF.

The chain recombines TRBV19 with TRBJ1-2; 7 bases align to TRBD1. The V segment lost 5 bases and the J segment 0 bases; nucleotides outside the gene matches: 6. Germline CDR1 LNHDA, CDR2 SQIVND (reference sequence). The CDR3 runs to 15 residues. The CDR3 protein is CASSQTTGPNYGYTF. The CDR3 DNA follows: TGTGCCAGTAGTCAAACGACAGGGCCTAACTATGGCTACACCTTC.

The CDR3 reads CASSLGQGAGYGYTF. CDR3 sequence (DNA): TGTGCCAGCAGCTTGGGACAGGGGGCTGGCTATGGCTACACCTTC. This chain uses TRBV7-2 with TRBJ1-2; 12 bases map to TRBD1. V gave up 3 bases and J gave up 4 bases; unmatched junction bases: 3. The V gene's germline CDR1 is SGHTA and CDR2 FQGNSA. CDR3 length: 15 amino acids. The entire variable domain, with the rest obtained from reference TRBV7-2 and TRBJ1-2, is as follows: GAGVSQSPSNKVTEKGKDVELRCDPISGHTALYWYRQSLGQGLEFLIYFQGNSAPDKSGLPSDRFSAERTGGSVSTLTIQRTQQEDSAVYLCASSLGQGAGYGYTFGSGTRLTVV.

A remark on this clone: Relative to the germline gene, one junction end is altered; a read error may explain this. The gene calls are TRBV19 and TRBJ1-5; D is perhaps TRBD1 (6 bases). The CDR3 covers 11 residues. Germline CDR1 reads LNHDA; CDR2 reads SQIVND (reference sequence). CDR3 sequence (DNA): TGTGCCAGTAGTGTTTGGGACACCCTCGATTTT. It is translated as CASSVWDTLDF. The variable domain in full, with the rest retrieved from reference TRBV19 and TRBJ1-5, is DGGITQSPKYLFRKEGQNVTLSCEQNLNHDAMYWYRQDPGQGLRLIYYSQIVNDFQKGDIAEGYSVSREKKESFPLTVTSAQKNPTAFYLCASSVWDTLDFGDGTRLSIL.

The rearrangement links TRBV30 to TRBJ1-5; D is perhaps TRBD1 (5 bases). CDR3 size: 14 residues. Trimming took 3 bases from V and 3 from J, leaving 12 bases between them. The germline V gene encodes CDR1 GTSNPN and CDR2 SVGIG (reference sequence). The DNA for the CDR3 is TGTGCCTGGAGCCTCGACAGCCCCAATCAGCCCCAGCATTTT. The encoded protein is CAWSLDSPNQPQHF.

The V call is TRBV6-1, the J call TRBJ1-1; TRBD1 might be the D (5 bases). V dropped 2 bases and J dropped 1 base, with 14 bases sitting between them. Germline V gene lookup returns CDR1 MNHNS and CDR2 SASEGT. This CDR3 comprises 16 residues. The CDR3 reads CASSEMMGGGNTEAFF. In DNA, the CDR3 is TGTGCCAGCAGTGAAATGATGGGCGGGGGGAACACTGAAGCTTTCTTT.

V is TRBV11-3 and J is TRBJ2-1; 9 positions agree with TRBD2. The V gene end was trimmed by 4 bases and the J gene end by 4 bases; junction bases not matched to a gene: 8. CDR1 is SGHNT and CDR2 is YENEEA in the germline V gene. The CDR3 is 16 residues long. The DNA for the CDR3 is TGTGCCAGCAGCTCCGCTCGGACTAGCGTTTACAATGAGCAGTTCTTC. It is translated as CASSSARTSVYNEQFF.

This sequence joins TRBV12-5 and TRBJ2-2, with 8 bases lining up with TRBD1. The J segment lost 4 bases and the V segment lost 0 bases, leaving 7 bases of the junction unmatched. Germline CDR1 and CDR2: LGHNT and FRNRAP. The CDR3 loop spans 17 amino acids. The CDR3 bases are TGTGCTAGTGGTTTGGTAGTGGGGACAGGTTTCACCGGGGAGCTGTTTTTT. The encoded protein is CASGLVVGTGFTGELFF. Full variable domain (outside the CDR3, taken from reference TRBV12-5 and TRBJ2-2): DARVTQTPRHKVTEMGQEVTMRCQPILGHNTVFWYRQTMMQGLELLAYFRNRAPLDDSGMPKDRFSAEMPDATLATLKIQPSEPRDSAVYFCASGLVVGTGFTGELFFGEGSRLTVL.

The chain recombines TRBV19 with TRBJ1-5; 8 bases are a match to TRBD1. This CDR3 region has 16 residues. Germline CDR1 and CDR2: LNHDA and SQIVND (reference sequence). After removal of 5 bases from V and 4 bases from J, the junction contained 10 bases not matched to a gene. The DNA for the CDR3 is TGTGCCAGTAGTCCCGACAGGGGAATAGGTAATCAGCCCCAGCATTTT. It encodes CASSPDRGIGNQPQHF.

This CDR3 reads CAISGRGQGAGPQHF. CDR3 DNA: TGTGCCATCAGTGGTCGGGGGCAGGGGGCAGGACCCCAGCATTTT. The J gene is TRBJ1-5, the V gene TRBV10-3; 8 nucleotides align to TRBD1. After removal of 4 bases from V and 10 bases from J, the junction contained 12 bases not matched to a gene. Germline CDR1 is ENHRY and CDR2 is SYGVKD. This CDR3 has 15 amino acids.

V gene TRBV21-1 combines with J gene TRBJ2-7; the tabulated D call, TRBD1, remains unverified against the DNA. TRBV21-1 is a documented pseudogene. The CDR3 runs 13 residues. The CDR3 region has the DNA TGTGCCAGCAGCAAAGGGGCATACTACGAGCAGTACTTC. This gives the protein CASSKGAYYEQYF.